This TCR beta chain was recovered during a study of cytomegalovirus exposure and HLA in healthy donors. For this clone: The antigen is undetermined.

Study findings and constraints: Investigators reported fewer than 200 TCR beta chains as tied to cytomegalovirus. In presence/absence analyses, roughly uniform sequencing depth across donors was assumed. Within the data, a cluster of highly shared sequence variants was likely a sequencing artifact.

Donors in the study were healthy people who gave bone marrow. CDR3 length: 13 residues. The germline CDR1 and CDR2 sequences are SGHRS and YFSETQ. Deletions cut 6 bases from V and 1 base from J, with 10 bases between. The PCR employed 60 Vbeta primers together with 13 Jbeta primers. Assay used: immunoSEQ multiplex PCR; TCRdb lists only in-frame clones, some missing. The table records about 150,000 clones, around 79% of them present only once. The material sequenced was PBMCs. This TCR was sampled from a man younger than 35 in good health and CMV-seronegative. The V call is TRBV5-1, the J call TRBJ1-1; a weak D match, TRBD1 (5 bases). The CDR3 reads CASNPGGNTEAFF. The CDR3 DNA reads TGCGCCAGCAACCCCGGGGGGAACACTGAAGCTTTCTTT.